This T cell receptor beta chain was profiled in a study of blood T cell repertoires in COVID-19. Study as a whole: Acute and convalescent COVID-19 specimens originated in the United States, Italy and Spain. PBMCs, B-cell-depleted T cells, or T cells were the source of the cDNA or gDNA that made up the material.

This clone is a singleton in its sample. This CDR3 has 15 amino acids. From germline, CDR1 is LGHDT and CDR2 YNNKEL (reference sequence). The V and J ends lost 3 bases and 8 bases respectively, with 19 bases between them. Study processing details: Nucleated cell counts were estimated from reference gene primer amplification. TCRdb's copy holds only in-frame clones and misses some; the assay was immunoSEQ multiplex PCR. Clone size and V and J calls were adopted from that table, with D and trimming inferred from the DNA. Of over 90,000 clones listed, about 80% are singletons. Input material: peripheral blood. The receptor's source is a human donor in a cohort sampled during active COVID-19. The V and J genes are TRBV3-1 (or the pseudogene TRBV3-2) and TRBJ1-2; possibly TRBD1 for D (6 bases). CDR3 amino acids: CASSQALGAGPGYTF. The CDR3 DNA follows: TGTGCCAGCAGCCAGGCTCTGGGGGCCGGCCCCGGCTACACCTTC.